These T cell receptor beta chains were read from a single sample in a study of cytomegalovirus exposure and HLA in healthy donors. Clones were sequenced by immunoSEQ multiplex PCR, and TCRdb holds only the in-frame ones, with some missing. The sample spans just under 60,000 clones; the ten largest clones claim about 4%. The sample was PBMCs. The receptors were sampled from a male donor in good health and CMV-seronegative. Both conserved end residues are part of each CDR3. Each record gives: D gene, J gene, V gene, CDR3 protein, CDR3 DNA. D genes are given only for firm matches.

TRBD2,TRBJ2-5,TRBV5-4,CATRRAGGPVTQYF,TGTGCCACCCGGCGAGCGGGAGGGCCAGTGACCCAGTACTTC
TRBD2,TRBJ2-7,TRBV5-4,CASSSAGVTYEQYF,TGTGCCAGCAGCTCAGCGGGGGTCACCTACGAGCAGTACTTC
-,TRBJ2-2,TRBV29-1,CSVEVGENTGELFF,TGCAGCGTTGAAGTGGGAGAAAACACCGGGGAGCTGTTTTTT
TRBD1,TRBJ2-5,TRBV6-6,CASKGQGGTQETQYF,TGTGCCAGCAAAGGACAGGGGGGGACCCAAGAGACCCAGTACTTC
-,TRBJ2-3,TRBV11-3,CASSSPGLPGADTQYF,TGTGCCAGCAGCTCCCCCGGGTTACCCGGGGCAGATACGCAGTATTTT
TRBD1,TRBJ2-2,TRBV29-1,CSVEEGTGTNTGELFF,TGCAGCGTTGAAGAGGGGACAGGGACGAACACCGGGGAGCTGTTTTTT
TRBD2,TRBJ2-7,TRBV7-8,CASSGRLAGGTYEQYF,TGTGCCAGCAGCGGTCGACTAGCGGGAGGGACCTACGAGCAGTACTTC
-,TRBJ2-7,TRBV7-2,CASSHSGPRATYEQYF,TGTGCCAGCAGCCACAGCGGGCCTCGGGCTACCTACGAGCAGTACTTC
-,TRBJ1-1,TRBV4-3,CASSQEPSGTPSAFF,TGCGCCAGCAGCCAAGAACCGTCAGGAACGCCTTCGGCTTTCTTT
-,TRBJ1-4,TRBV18,CASSPPGGRSQEKLFF,TGTGCCAGCTCACCACCGGGAGGGAGGTCACAAGAAAAACTGTTTTTT
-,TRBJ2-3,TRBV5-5,CASSLDWGGTDTQYF,TGTGCCAGCAGCTTGGACTGGGGGGGCACAGATACGCAGTATTTT
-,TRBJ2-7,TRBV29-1,CSAHGRGYEQYF,TGCAGCGCCCACGGAAGGGGATACGAGCAGTACTTC
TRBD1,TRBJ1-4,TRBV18,CASAPGGNEKLFF,TGTGCCAGCGCCCCAGGGGGGAATGAAAAACTGTTTTTT
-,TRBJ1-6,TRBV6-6,CASSQQGMGNSPLHF,TGTGCCAGCAGTCAACAGGGAATGGGTAATTCACCCCTACACTTT
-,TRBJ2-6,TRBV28,CASSFPSGANVLTF,TGTGCCAGCAGTTTCCCTTCTGGGGCCAACGTCCTGACTTTC
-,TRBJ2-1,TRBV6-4,CASSDSYYDNEQFF,TGTGCCAGCAGTGACTCATACTATGACAATGAGCAGTTCTTC
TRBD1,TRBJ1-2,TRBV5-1,CASSPEGGPYGYTF,TGCGCCAGCAGCCCCGAAGGGGGCCCCTATGGCTACACCTTC
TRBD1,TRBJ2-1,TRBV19,CASSSGQGAQGRQFF,TGTGCCAGTAGTTCAGGACAGGGGGCGCAGGGCCGGCAGTTCTTC
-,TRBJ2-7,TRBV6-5,CASIGAYEQYF,TGTGCCAGCATCGGAGCCTACGAGCAGTACTTC
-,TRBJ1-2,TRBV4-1,CASSQERSINYGYTF,TGCGCCAGCAGCCAAGAGAGATCCATTAACTATGGCTACACCTTC
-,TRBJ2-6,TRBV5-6,CASSFRGNFGANVLTF,TGTGCCAGCAGCTTCCGGGGGAACTTTGGGGCCAACGTCCTGACTTTC
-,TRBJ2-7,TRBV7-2,CASSSPGHTAYEQYF,TGTGCCAGCAGTAGCCCGGGACATACGGCCTACGAGCAGTACTTC
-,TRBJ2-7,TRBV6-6,CASSFSYEQYF,TGTGCCAGCAGTTTCAGCTACGAGCAGTACTTC
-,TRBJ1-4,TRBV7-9,CASSLGAGVVEKLFF,TGTGCCAGCAGCTTAGGAGCAGGGGTGGTTGAAAAACTGTTTTTT
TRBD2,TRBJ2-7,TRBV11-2,CASREAGLGVGRHF,TGTGCCAGCAGAGAGGCGGGACTAGGGGTTGGGCGGCACTTC
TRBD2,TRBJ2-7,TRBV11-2,CASSLFRREGYEQYF,TGTGCCAGCAGCTTATTCAGGAGGGAGGGCTACGAGCAGTACTTC
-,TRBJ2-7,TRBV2,CASSEEAGAYEQYF,TGTGCCAGCAGTGAAGAAGCGGGTGCCTACGAGCAGTACTTC